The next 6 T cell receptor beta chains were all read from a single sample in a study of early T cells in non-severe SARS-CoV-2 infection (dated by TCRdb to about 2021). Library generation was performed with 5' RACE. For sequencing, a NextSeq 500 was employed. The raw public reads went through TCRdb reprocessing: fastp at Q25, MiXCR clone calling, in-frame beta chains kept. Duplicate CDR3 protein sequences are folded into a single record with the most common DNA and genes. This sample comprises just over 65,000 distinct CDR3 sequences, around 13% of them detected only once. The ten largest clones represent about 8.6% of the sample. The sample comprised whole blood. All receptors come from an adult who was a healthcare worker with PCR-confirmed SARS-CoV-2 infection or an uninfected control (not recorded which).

The CDR3 DNA reads as TGTGCCAGCAGTCCTACGGGACTAGCGGGAAACTCCTACGAGCAGTACTTC. It codes for CASSPTGLAGNSYEQYF. This chain uses TRBV27 with TRBJ2-7; 13 bases are shared with TRBD2. The V segment lost 5 bases and the J segment 0 bases; nucleotides outside the gene matches: 7. This CDR3 contains 17 residues. Looked up from germline, CDR1 is MNHEY and CDR2 is SMNVEV (reference sequence).

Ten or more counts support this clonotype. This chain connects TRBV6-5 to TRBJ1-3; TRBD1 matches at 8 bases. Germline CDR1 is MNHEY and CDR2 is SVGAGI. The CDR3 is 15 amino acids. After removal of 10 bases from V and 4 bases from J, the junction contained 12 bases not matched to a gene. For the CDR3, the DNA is TGTGCCACCTCAGGACAGGGAACTCCCGGAAACACCATATATTTT. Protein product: CATSGQGTPGNTIYF.

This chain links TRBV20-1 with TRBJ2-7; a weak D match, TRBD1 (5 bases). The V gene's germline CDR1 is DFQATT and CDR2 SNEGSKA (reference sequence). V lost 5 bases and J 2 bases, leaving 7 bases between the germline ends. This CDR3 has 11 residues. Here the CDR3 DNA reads TGCAGTGCTGCAGGGACCTACGAGCAGTACTTC. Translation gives CSAAGTYEQYF.

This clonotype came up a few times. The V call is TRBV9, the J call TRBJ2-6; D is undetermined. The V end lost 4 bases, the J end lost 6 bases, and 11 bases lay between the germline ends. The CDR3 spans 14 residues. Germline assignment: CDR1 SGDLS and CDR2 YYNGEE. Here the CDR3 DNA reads TGTGCCAGCAGCCACCAAGTGCAGGCCAACGTCCTGACTTTC. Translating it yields CASSHQVQANVLTF.

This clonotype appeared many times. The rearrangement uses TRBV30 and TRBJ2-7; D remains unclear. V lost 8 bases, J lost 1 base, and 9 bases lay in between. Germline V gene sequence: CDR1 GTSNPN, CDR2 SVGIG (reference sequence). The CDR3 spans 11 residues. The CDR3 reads CALGSSYEQYF. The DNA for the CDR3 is TGTGCCCTGGGCTCTTCCTACGAGCAGTACTTC.

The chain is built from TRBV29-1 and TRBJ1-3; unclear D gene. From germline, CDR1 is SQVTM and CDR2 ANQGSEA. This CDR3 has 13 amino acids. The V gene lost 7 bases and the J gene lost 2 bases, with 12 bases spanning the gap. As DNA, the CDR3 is TGCAGCGCTATGTTTCCCACTGGAAACACCATATATTTT. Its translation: CSAMFPTGNTIYF.